The 8 T cell receptor beta chains below come from one sample, sequenced in a study of blood T cell repertoires in COVID-19. TCRdb keeps only in-frame clones here, not all; method: immunoSEQ multiplex PCR. The sample consists of roughly 100,000 clones, around 80% of them appearing once. Sequencing was carried out using peripheral blood. Receptor source: a human donor in a cohort sampled during active COVID-19.

The rearrangement uses TRBV20-1 and TRBJ2-5; D gene unclear. The V end was cut by 4 bases, the J end by 1 base, with 4 bases between. The CDR3 extends over 11 amino acids. The V gene's germline CDR1 is DFQATT and CDR2 SNEGSKA (reference sequence). The CDR3 loop reads CSAILQETQYF. CDR3 DNA sequence: TGCAGTGCTATCCTCCAAGAGACCCAGTACTTC.

The chain couples TRBV2 to TRBJ2-1; 13 nucleotides agree with TRBD2. The CDR3 has 17 residues. Germline CDR1 is SNHLY and CDR2 is FYNNEI. Trimming at V came to 6 bases and at J to 7 bases, leaving 12 bases not matched to a gene. DNA of the CDR3: TGTGCCAGCAGCGATAACACCGGACTAGCGGGAGTAAATGAGCAGTTCTTC. Residues: CASSDNTGLAGVNEQFF.

For the CDR3, the DNA is TGTGCCAGCAGTTTACAGGGTGGCCATGAAAAACTGTTTTTT. It specifies CASSLQGGHEKLFF. The chain recombines TRBV28 with TRBJ1-4; maybe TRBD1 (5 bases). Trimming took 2 bases from V and 6 from J, leaving 10 bases between them. CDR1 is MDHEN, CDR2 SYDVKM, per germline. The length of the CDR3 is 14 residues.

The rearrangement links TRBV11-2 to TRBJ2-1; D is uncertain. CDR1 is SGHAT and CDR2 is FQNNGV in the germline V gene. The CDR3 has 11 amino acids. The V gene lost 5 bases and the J gene lost 4 bases, with 3 bases spanning the gap. DNA of the CDR3: TGTGCCAGCAGCCAGTACAATGAGCAGTTCTTC. Its translation: CASSQYNEQFF. The complete variable domain, with remaining parts taken from reference TRBV11-2 and TRBJ2-1, reads EAGVAQSPRYKIIEKRQSVAFWCNPISGHATLYWYQQILGQGPKLLIQFQNNGVVDDSQLPKDRFSAERLKGVDSTLKIQPAKLEDSAVYLCASSQYNEQFFGPGTRLTVL.

The chain couples TRBV4-1 to TRBJ2-2, with 10 bases matching TRBD1. The CDR3 runs to 21 residues. CDR1 and CDR2 (germline): MGHRA, YSYEKL. With 3 bases clipped from V and 11 bases from J, the junction kept 27 bases outside the gene matches. The CDR3 sequence is CASSQNLVRGTGVSARSELFF. The CDR3 region has the DNA TGCGCCAGCAGCCAGAACCTAGTACGGGGGACAGGGGTTAGCGCGCGGAGTGAGCTGTTTTTT.

The V call is TRBV15, the J call TRBJ2-7, with 7 bases lining up with TRBD2. Germline trimming cut 0 bases from V and 1 base from J; bases unmatched to any gene: 9. The CDR3 sequence is 17 residues long. Germline values: CDR1 LNHNV, CDR2 YYDKDF (reference sequence). The DNA for the CDR3 is TGTGCCACCAGCAGAGAAAAAGGCGGGAGTTGGTCCTACGAGCAGTACTTC. It is translated as CATSREKGGSWSYEQYF.

The chain uses TRBV9 and TRBJ2-5, with 10 positions matching TRBD2. CDR3 size: 18 residues. J lost 5 bases, V lost 0 bases, and 13 bases had no gene match. CDR1 is SGDLS, CDR2 YYNGEE, per germline. CDR3 DNA: TGTGCCAGCAGCGTAGGGGCTAGCGGGAGCGTAAGGGGGGAGACCCAGTACTTC. Translated: CASSVGASGSVRGETQYF.

The chain joins TRBV19 to TRBJ1-4, with 8 bases identical to TRBD1. The CDR3 runs to 14 residues. Losses at the gene ends were 8 bases for V and 0 bases for J; bases not matched to a gene: 2. Germline loops: CDR1 LNHDA, CDR2 SQIVND (reference sequence). The CDR3 here is CASGQGATNEKLFF. The CDR3 bases are TGTGCCAGTGGACAGGGTGCAACTAATGAAAAACTGTTTTTT. The full variable domain, completed using reference TRBV19 and TRBJ1-4, is DGGITQSPKYLFRKEGQNVTLSCEQNLNHDAMYWYRQDPGQGLRLIYYSQIVNDFQKGDIAEGYSVSREKKESFPLTVTSAQKNPTAFYLCASGQGATNEKLFFGSGTQLSVL.